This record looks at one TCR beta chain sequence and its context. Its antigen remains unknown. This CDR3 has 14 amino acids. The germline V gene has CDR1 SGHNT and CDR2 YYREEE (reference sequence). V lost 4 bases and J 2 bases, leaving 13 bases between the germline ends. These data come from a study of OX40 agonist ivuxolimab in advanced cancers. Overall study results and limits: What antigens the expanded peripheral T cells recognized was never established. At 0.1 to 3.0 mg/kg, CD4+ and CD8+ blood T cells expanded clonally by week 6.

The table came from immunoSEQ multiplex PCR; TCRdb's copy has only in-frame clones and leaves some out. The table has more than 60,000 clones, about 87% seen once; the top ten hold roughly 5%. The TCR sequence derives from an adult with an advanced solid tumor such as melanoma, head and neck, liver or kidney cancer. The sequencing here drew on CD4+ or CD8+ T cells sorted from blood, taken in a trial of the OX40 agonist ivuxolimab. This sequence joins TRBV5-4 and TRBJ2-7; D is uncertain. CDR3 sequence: CASSPLAQPYEQYF. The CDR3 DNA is TGTGCCAGCAGCCCCCTGGCTCAACCCTACGAGCAGTACTTC.